The 8 T cell receptor beta chains listed next were all sequenced from one sample in a study of T-cell reconstitution after alpha-beta-depleted transplantation in children. Unique molecular identifiers were incorporated during preparation of the TCRbeta library. TCRdb re-called the PCR reads with MiXCR, one entry per CDR3 protein. The sample consists of 98,000 or so distinct CDR3 sequences, around a quarter of them appearing once. Sequenced material: PBMCs, taken before TCRalphabeta/CD19-depleted stem cell transplant. These receptors all come from a boy between 2 and 15 years old with acute lymphoblastic leukemia, due to receive a stem cell transplant.

This chain links TRBV6-5 with TRBJ2-7; D possibly corresponds to TRBD2 (5 bases). CDR3 size: 14 residues. Per the germline V gene, CDR1 is MNHEY and CDR2 is SVGAGI. Trimming left V 4 bases short and J 7 bases short, with 17 bases between. In DNA, the CDR3 is TGTGCCAGCAGTTTCACCGGGATCCTTAAAGAGCAGTACTTC. This translates into CASSFTGILKEQYF.

This clonotype was seen a few times. The chain is built from TRBV24-1 and TRBJ2-3; D possibly corresponds to TRBD2 (5 bases). CDR1 is KGHDR, CDR2 SFDVKD, per germline. The CDR3 length is 11 residues. V was cut by 5 bases and J by 8 bases, with 7 bases left in between. The CDR3 nucleotides read TGTGCCACCAGTGGCGGAGGTACGCAGTATTTT. It codes for CATSGGGTQYF.

This clonotype was seen a handful of times. This chain links TRBV15 with TRBJ2-7, with D possibly TRBD2 on 6 matching bases. The CDR3 is made up of 14 amino acids. V was shortened by 0 bases and J by 2 bases, with 8 bases between the two germline ends. Germline assignment: CDR1 LNHNV and CDR2 YYDKDF (reference sequence). For the CDR3, the DNA is TGTGCCACCAGCAGAGATAGCGGAACCTACGAGCAGTACTTC. Its protein is CATSRDSGTYEQYF.

The rearrangement joins TRBV6-1 to TRBJ2-7; 8 bases match TRBD1. With V trimmed by 2 bases and J by 6 bases, 6 bases remained unmatched. The CDR3 is 14 residues long. Germline V gives CDR1 MNHNS, CDR2 SASEGT. The CDR3 DNA sequence: TGTGCCAGCAGTGAATTACAGGGGGGAGTCGAGCAGTACTTC. It translates to CASSELQGGVEQYF.

This chain connects TRBV7-9 to TRBJ2-3; a weak D match, TRBD2 (5 bases). The CDR3 length is 13 residues. Trimming took off 7 bases at V and 3 bases at J, with 11 bases between the two ends. The germline V gene has CDR1 SEHNR and CDR2 FQNEAQ (reference sequence). The CDR3 nucleotides are TGTGCCAGCATCCCCCCGGGAACAGATACGCAGTATTTT. Amino acid sequence: CASIPPGTDTQYF.

This clonotype has ten or more counts. The chain uses TRBV20-1 and TRBJ1-1; no reliable D call. The CDR3 length is 12 residues. Germline lookup yields CDR1 DFQATT and CDR2 SNEGSKA (reference sequence). Trimming removed 0 bases from V and 10 bases from J, with 12 bases in between. CDR3 coding DNA: TGCAGTGCTAGAGAAAAGGGTTTTAGAGCTTTCTTT. As protein: CSAREKGFRAFF.

This clonotype has a handful of counts. V gene TRBV7-8 combines with J gene TRBJ1-5; D gene unclear. Germline V gene lookup returns CDR1 SGHVS and CDR2 FQNEAQ. V shed 1 base and J shed 3 bases, with 7 bases lying between them. The CDR3 runs 14 residues. CDR3 sequence reads: CASSLGRNNQPQHF. The DNA of the CDR3 is TGTGCCAGCAGCTTAGGACGGAACAATCAGCCCCAGCATTTT.

V is TRBV20-1 and J is TRBJ2-5, with 9 bases lining up with TRBD2. The CDR3 extends over 13 amino acids. Germline V gene lookup returns CDR1 DFQATT and CDR2 SNEGSKA (reference sequence). J gave up 4 bases and V 6 bases, and 6 bases lay outside the gene matches. The CDR3 loop is CSAGTSPIETQYF. The CDR3 DNA sequence: TGCAGTGCCGGGACTAGCCCGATAGAGACCCAGTACTTC.